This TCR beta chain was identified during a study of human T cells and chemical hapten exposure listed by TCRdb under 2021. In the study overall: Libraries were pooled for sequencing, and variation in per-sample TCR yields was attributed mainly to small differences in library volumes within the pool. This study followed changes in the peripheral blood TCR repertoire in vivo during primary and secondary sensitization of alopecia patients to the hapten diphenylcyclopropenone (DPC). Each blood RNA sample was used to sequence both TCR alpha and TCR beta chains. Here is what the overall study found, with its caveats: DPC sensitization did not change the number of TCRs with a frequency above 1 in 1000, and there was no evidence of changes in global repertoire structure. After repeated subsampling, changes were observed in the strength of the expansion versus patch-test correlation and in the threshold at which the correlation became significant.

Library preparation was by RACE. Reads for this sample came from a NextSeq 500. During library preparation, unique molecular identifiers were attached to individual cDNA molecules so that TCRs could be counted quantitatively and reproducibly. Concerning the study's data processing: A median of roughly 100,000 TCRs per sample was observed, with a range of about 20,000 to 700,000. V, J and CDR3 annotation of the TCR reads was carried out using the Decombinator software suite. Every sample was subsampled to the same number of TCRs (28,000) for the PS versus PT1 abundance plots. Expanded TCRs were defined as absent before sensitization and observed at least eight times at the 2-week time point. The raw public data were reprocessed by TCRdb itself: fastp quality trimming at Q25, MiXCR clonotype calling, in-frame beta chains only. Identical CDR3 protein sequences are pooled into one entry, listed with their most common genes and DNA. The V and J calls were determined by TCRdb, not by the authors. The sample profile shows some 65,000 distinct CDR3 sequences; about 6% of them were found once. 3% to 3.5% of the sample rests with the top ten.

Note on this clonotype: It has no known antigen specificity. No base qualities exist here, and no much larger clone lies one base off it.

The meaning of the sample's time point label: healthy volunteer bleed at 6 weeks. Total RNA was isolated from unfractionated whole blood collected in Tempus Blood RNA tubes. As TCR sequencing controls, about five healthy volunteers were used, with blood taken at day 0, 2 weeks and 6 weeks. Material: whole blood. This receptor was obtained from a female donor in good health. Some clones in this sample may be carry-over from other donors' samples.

The nucleotides are TGTGCCAGCAGTGAAGGCCTAGCGGGAGCCTACGAGCAGTACTTC. Its protein is CASSEGLAGAYEQYF. Here the chain combines TRBV6-1 and TRBJ2-7, with 10 middle bases fitting TRBD2. CDR1 and CDR2, per the germline V gene, are MNHNS and SASEGT. The CDR3 runs 15 residues from the cysteine to the phenylalanine. Just CDR3 DNA is preserved here, 45 bases in frame from base 1. Trimming accounts for 1 base at V and 2 bases at J, while the number of junction bases matched to no gene is 2.